This T cell receptor beta chain emerged from a study of control samples from healthy donors and cancer patients. Trimming took off 0 bases at V and 5 bases at J, with 13 bases between the two ends. Germline V gene data show CDR1 as LNHNV and CDR2 as YYDKDF (reference sequence). The length of the CDR3 is 15 residues. Clones were read by immunoSEQ multiplex PCR, and TCRdb kept only the in-frame ones, dropping some. The sample includes some 120,000 clones, 75% to 95% of them seen just once. This clone was detected only once. The V call is TRBV15, the J call TRBJ1-2; no reliable D call. The clonotype comes from a man aged 18 to 30 in good health. The sequenced material came from blood. The CDR3 sequence: CATSRDPRQSYGYTF. CDR3 nucleotides: TGTGCCACCAGCAGAGACCCGCGCCAGTCATATGGCTACACCTTC.